Following are 6 T cell receptor beta chains from one sample sequenced in a study of blood T cells in healthy people across ages. For the second PCR, which ran for 7 to 11 cycles, a sample-barcoded 5' primer and a J-beta primer mix were used. TCRdb independently ran MiXCR on the 5' RACE reads; one entry per CDR3 protein. This repertoire shows roughly 1,500,000 distinct CDR3 sequences, 34% found once; its top ten account for around 10%. The specimen sequenced was blood. The receptors come from a woman in her 30s in good health.

V gene TRBV9 combines with J gene TRBJ2-5, with 8 positions matching TRBD2. Germline CDR1 is SGDLS and CDR2 is YYNGEE. The length of the CDR3 is 15 residues. J lost 2 bases, V lost 2 bases, and 5 bases had no gene match. The chain's CDR3 is CASSVAIAGQETQYF. Here the CDR3 DNA reads TGTGCCAGCAGCGTCGCGATAGCGGGGCAAGAGACCCAGTACTTC.

This clonotype was seen only a few times. The chain couples TRBV29-1 to TRBJ2-5; 7 bases line up with TRBD2. Trimming at V came to 4 bases and at J to 4 bases, leaving 15 bases not matched to a gene. The CDR3 length is 16 residues. Looked up from germline, CDR1 is SQVTM and CDR2 is ANQGSEA. The CDR3, as DNA: TGCAGCGTTGTGGGAACTGGCGGGAGAGGTGGAGAGACCCAGTACTTC. Its translation is CSVVGTGGRGGETQYF.

This sequence joins TRBV6-2 or TRBV6-3 and TRBJ2-1, with 11 bases lining up with TRBD2. The length of the CDR3 is 16 residues. Germline trimming cut 7 bases from V and 4 bases from J; bases unmatched to any gene: 9. Germline V gene sequence: CDR1 MNHEY, CDR2 SVGEGT. The CDR3 nucleotides are TGTGCCAGCACTTCTCTTAGCGGGAGGGCTTACAATGAGCAGTTCTTC. It encodes CASTSLSGRAYNEQFF.

The rearrangement uses TRBV3-1 and TRBJ2-7, with D possibly being TRBD2 (6 bases). Germline V gene sequence: CDR1 LGHDT, CDR2 YNNKEL (reference sequence). The CDR3 covers 15 residues. Trimming cost V 3 bases and J 5 bases, with 17 bases left between them. CDR3: CASSQSVVGRNEQYF. Here the CDR3 DNA reads TGTGCCAGCAGCCAGTCCGTGGTAGGGAGGAACGAGCAGTACTTC.

The chain employs TRBV7-9 and TRBJ2-1; 7 nucleotides match TRBD1. Germline lookup yields CDR1 SEHNR and CDR2 FQNEAQ (reference sequence). The CDR3 consists of 16 residues. With V trimmed by 4 bases and J by 4 bases, 10 bases remained unmatched. In DNA form, the CDR3 reads TGTGCCAGCAGCTGGTCTATCAGACAGGGATACAATGAGCAGTTCTTC. This sequence encodes CASSWSIRQGYNEQFF.

The CDR3, as DNA: TGTGCCAGCAGTCCAGGCCGGTGGACCCAGTACTTC. Residues: CASSPGRWTQYF. The chain carries TRBV6-5 and TRBJ2-5; D is unresolved. This CDR3 region has 12 residues. The V end lost 5 bases, the J end lost 7 bases, and 11 bases lay between the germline ends. The V gene's germline CDR1 is MNHEY and CDR2 SVGAGI.